This record covers a single T cell receptor (beta chain). Only in-frame clones appear in the TCRdb table, and some are missing; sequencing was by immunoSEQ multiplex PCR. The table includes about 170,000 clones, 80% to 95% detected once. Germline assignment: CDR1 MGHDK and CDR2 SYGVNS. This CDR3 contains 13 residues. Between the trimmed V and J ends, which lost 3 bases and 9 bases, there was a span of 12 bases. The entry originates in a study of control samples from healthy donors and cancer patients. The sequence derives from a woman aged 60-75 years in good health. Sequencing was carried out using blood. The chain is built from TRBV25-1 and TRBJ1-5; tentatively, D is TRBD1 (6 bases). The CDR3 here is CASSDGGLRPQHF. CDR3 nucleotides: TGTGCCAGCAGTGATGGGGGGCTGAGGCCCCAGCATTTT.